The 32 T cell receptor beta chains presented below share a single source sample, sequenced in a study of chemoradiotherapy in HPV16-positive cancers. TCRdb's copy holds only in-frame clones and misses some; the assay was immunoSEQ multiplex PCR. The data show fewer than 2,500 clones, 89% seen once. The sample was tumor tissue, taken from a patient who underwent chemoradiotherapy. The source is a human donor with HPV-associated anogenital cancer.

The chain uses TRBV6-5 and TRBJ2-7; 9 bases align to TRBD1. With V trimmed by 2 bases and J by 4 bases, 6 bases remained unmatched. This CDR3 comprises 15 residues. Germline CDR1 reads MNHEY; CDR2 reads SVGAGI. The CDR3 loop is CASSYEGTGRYEQYF. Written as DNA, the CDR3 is TGTGCCAGCAGTTACGAGGGGACAGGGAGGTACGAGCAGTACTTC.

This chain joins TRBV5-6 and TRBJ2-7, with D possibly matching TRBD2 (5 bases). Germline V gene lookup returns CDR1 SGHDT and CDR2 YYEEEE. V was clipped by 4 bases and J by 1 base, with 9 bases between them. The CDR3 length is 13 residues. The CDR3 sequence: CASSVGLSYEQYF. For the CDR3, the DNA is TGTGCCAGCAGCGTAGGACTGTCCTACGAGCAGTACTTC.

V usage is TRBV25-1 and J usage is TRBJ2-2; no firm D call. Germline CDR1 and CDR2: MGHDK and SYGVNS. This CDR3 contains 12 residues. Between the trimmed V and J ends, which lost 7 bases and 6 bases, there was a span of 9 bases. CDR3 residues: CASTVGAGELFF. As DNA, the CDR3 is TGTGCCAGCACCGTTGGGGCCGGGGAGCTGTTTTTT.

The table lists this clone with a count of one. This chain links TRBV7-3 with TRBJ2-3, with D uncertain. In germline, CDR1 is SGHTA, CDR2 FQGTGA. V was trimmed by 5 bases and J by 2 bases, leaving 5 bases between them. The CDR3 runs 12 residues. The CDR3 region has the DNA TGTGCCAGCAGCGAAAACACAGATACGCAGTATTTT. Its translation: CASSENTDTQYF.

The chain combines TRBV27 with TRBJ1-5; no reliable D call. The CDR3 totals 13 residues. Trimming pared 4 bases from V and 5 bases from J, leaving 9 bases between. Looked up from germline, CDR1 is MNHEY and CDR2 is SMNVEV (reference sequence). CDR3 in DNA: TGTGCCAGCAGTTCGGAGGGAGATCAGCCCCAGCATTTT. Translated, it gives CASSSEGDQPQHF.

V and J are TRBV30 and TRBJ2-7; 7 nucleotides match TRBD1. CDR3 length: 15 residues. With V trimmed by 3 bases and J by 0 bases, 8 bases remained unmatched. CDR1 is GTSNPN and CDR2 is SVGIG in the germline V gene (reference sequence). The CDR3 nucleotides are TGTGCCTGGAGAAGGACAGGCGCAAACTCCTACGAGCAGTACTTC. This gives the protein CAWRRTGANSYEQYF.

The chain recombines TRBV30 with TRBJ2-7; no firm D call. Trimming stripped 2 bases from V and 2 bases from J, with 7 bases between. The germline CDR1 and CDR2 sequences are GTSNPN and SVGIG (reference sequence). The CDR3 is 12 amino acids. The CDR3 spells CAWSFRAYEQYF. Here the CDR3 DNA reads TGTGCCTGGAGTTTCAGAGCCTACGAGCAGTACTTC.

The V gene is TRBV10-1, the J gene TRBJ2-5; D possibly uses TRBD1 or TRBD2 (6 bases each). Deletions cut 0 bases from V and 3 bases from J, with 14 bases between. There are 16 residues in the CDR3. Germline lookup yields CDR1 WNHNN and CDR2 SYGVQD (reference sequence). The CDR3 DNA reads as TGCGCCAGCAGTGAGTCTCGGGGGCCCGTGAAAGAGACCCAGTACTTC. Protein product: CASSESRGPVKETQYF.

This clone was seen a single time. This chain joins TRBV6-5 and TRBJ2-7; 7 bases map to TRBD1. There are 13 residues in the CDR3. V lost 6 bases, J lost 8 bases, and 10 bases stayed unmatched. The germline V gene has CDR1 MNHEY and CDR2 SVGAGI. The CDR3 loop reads CASRPGQLFQQYF. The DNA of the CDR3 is TGTGCCAGCAGGCCGGGACAGCTTTTCCAGCAGTACTTC.

The CDR3 nucleotides read TGTGCCACCAGCAGAGGGCCGGGAGAGACCCAGTACTTC. This translates into CATSRGPGETQYF. J is TRBJ2-5 and V is TRBV15; no clear D. The germline gives CDR1 LNHNV, CDR2 YYDKDF (reference sequence). V lost 1 base and J 4 bases, leaving 7 bases between the germline ends. This CDR3 spans 13 amino acids.

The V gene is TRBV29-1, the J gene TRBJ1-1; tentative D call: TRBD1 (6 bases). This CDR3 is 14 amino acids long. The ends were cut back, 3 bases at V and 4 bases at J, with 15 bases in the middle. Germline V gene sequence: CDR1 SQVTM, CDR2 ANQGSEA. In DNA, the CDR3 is TGCAGCGTTGATGTACGGGGAGGGGGCACTGAAGCTTTCTTT. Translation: CSVDVRGGGTEAFF.

The CDR3 DNA follows: TGTGCCAGCAGGGACGATCGGCTTACCACAGATACGCAGTATTTT. Amino acid sequence: CASRDDRLTTDTQYF. This chain links TRBV28 with TRBJ2-3, with D hard to call. V lost 6 bases to trimming and J lost 2 bases, with 15 bases between them. CDR3 size: 15 residues. The germline CDR1 and CDR2 sequences are MDHEN and SYDVKM.

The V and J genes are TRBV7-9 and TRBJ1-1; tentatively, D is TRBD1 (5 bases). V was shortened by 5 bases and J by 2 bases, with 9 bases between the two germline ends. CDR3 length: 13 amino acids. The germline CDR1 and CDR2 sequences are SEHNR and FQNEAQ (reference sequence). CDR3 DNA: TGTGCCAGCAGCGCCGGGACCAACACTGAAGCTTTCTTT. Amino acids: CASSAGTNTEAFF.

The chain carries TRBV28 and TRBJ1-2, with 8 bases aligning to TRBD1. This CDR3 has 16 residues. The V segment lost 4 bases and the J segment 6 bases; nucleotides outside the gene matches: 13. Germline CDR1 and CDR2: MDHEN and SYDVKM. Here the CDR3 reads CASSWPETGAPHGYTF. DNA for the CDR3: TGTGCCAGCAGTTGGCCTGAGACAGGGGCGCCTCATGGCTACACCTTC.

The DNA for the CDR3 is TGTGCCAGCAGCTCACAGGGAATTGAAGCTTTCTTT. It codes for CASSSQGIEAFF. The chain combines TRBV11-2 with TRBJ1-1; maybe TRBD1 (6 bases). This CDR3 has 12 residues. V was pared by 4 bases and J by 7 bases, with 10 bases between. Germline V gives CDR1 SGHAT, CDR2 FQNNGV.

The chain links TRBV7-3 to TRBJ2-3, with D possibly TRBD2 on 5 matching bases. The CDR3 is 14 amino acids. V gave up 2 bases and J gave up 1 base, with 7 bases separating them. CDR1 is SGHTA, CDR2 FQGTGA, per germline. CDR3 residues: CASSLYGGTDTQYF. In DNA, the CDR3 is TGTGCCAGCAGCTTATACGGGGGCACAGATACGCAGTATTTT.

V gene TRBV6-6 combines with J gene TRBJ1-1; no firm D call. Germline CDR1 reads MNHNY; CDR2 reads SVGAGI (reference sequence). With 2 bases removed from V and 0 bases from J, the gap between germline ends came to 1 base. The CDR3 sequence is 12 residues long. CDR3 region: CASSYMNTEAFF. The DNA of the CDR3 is TGTGCCAGCAGTTACATGAACACTGAAGCTTTCTTT.

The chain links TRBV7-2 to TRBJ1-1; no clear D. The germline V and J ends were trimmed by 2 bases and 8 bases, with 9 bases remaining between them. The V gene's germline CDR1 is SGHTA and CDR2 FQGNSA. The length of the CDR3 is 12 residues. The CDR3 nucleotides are TGTGCCAGCAGCTTATTGGGTATAGAAGCTTTCTTT. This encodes CASSLLGIEAFF.

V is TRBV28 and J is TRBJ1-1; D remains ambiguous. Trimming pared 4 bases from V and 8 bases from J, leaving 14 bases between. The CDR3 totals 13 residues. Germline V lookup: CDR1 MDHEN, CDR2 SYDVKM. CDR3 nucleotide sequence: TGTGCCAGCAGTTATTCCCTCCCCCGGGAAGCTTTCTTT. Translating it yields CASSYSLPREAFF.

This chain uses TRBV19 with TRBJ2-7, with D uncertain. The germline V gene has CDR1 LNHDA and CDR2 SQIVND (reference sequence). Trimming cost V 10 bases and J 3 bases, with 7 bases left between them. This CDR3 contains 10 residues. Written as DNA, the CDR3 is TGTGCCATGCAGATCTACGAGCAGTACTTC. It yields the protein CAMQIYEQYF.

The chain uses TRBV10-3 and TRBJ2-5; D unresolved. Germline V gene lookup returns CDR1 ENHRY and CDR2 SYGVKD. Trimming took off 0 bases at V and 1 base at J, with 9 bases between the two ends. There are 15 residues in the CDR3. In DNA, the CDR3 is TGTGCCATCAGTGAGTCTGGCGGCTTCCAAGAGACCCAGTACTTC. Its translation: CAISESGGFQETQYF.

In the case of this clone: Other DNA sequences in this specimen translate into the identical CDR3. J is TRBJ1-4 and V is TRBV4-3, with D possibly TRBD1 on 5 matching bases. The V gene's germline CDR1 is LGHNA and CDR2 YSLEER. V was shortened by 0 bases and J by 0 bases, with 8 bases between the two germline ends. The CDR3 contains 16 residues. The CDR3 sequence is CASSQDLGATNEKLFF. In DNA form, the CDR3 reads TGCGCCAGCAGCCAAGATTTAGGGGCAACTAATGAAAAACTGTTTTTT.

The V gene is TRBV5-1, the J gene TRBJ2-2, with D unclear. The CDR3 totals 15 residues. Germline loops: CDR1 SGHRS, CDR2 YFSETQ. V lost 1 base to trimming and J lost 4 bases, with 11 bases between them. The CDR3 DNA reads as TGCGCCAGCAGCTTGCGCGAGGCGAGCACCGGGGAGCTGTTTTTT. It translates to CASSLREASTGELFF.

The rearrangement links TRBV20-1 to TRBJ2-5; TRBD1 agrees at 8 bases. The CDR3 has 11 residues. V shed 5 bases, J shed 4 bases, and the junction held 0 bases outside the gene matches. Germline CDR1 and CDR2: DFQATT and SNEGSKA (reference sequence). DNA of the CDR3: TGCAGTGCTGACAGGGGAGAGACCCAGTACTTC. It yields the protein CSADRGETQYF.

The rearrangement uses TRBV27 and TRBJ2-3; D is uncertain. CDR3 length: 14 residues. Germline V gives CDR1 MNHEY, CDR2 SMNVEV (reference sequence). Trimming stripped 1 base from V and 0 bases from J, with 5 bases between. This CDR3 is CASSLLDSTDTQYF. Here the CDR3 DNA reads TGTGCCAGCAGTTTATTGGACAGCACAGATACGCAGTATTTT.

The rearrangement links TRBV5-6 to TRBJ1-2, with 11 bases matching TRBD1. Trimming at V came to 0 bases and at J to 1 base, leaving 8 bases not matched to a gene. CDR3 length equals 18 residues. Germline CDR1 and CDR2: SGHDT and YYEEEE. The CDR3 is CASSLGTGGFNLNYGYTF. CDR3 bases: TGTGCCAGCAGCTTGGGGACAGGGGGCTTTAACCTTAACTATGGCTACACCTTC.

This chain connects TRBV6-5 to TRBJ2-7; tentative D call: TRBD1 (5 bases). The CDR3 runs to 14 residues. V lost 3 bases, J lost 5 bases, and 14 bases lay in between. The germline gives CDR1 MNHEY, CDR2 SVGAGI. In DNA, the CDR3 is TGTGCCAGCAGTTATAGCAGGGTGAGAAACGAGCAGTACTTC. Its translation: CASSYSRVRNEQYF.

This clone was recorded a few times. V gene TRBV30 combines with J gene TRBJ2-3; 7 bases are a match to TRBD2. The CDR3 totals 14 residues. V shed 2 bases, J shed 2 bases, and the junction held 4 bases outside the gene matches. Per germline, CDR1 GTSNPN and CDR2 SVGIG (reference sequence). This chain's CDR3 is CAWSNRGVTDTQYF. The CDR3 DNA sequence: TGTGCCTGGAGTAACCGGGGGGTCACAGATACGCAGTATTTT.

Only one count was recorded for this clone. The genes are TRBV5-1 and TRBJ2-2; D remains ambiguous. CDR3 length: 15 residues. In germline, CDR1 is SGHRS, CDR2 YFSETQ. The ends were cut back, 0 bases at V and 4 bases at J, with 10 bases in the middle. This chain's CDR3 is CASSLAQTRTGELFF. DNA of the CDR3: TGCGCCAGCAGCTTGGCACAGACCCGCACCGGGGAGCTGTTTTTT.

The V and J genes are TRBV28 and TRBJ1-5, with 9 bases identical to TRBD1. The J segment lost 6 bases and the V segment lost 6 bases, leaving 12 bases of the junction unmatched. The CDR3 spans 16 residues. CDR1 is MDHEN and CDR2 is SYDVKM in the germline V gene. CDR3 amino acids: CASRRQTGGFRQPQHF. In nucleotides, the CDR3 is TGTGCCAGCAGACGACAAACAGGGGGCTTTCGTCAGCCCCAGCATTTT.

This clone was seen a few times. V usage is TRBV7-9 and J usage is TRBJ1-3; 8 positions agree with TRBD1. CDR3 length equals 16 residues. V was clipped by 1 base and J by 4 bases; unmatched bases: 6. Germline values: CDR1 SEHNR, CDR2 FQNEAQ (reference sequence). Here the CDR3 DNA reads TGTGCCAGCAGCTTAGACCAGGGGGCAAAAGGAAACACCATATATTTT. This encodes CASSLDQGAKGNTIYF.

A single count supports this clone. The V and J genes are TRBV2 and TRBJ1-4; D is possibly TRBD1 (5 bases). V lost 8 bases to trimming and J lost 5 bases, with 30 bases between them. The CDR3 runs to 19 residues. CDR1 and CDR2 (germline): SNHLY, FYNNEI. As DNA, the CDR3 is TGTGCCAGCTCCCTTAGTCCTGGGCCCTTAGGGACCTTCAATGAAAAACTGTTTTTT. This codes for CASSLSPGPLGTFNEKLFF.